Given below is one T cell receptor (beta chain) in context. The record originates from a study of blood T cell repertoires in COVID-19. Study-level information: The United States, Italy and Spain were the sources of the acute and convalescent COVID-19 samples.

Germline V gene data show CDR1 as SGHRS and CDR2 as YFSETQ. J was trimmed by 6 bases and V by 0 bases; bases with no gene match: 4. The CDR3 spans 15 residues. Profiling relied on immunoSEQ multiplex PCR, and the TCRdb table lists in-frame clones only, not all of them. This sample has over 75,000 clones, with about 82% found just once. Sample: peripheral blood. The source of this sequence is a human donor in a cohort sampled during active COVID-19. The chain links TRBV5-1 to TRBJ1-2, with 11 bases aligning to TRBD1. The CDR3 protein is CASSLVGTGGNGYTF. CDR3 DNA: TGCGCCAGCAGCTTGGTTGGGACAGGGGGTAATGGCTACACCTTC.